This TCR beta chain comes out of a study of beta chain features in type 1 diabetes (dated by TCRdb to the late 2010s). Study-level background: Mean age, gender distribution, total cell number and subset yield were not different between patients and healthy donors. A total of roughly 99,000,000 sorted cells were examined across all samples, and the number of cells per subset was strongly correlated with RNA yield. In the study, TCRB repertoires of sorted circulating CD4+ T cell subsets from recently diagnosed type 1 diabetes patients were compared with those of matched healthy donors. Whereas all 28 donors provided naive and central memory subsets, regulatory and stem cell-like memory subsets were isolated from just 8 patients and roughly 8 healthy donors.

A single peripheral blood draw of about 116 mL on average was collected from each donor into heparinised tubes. A BD FACSAria II and a panel including CD45RO, CCR7, CD25, CD127, CD95 and CD27 were used to sort naive, central memory, regulatory and stem cell-like memory CD4+ T cells. Purity was above 98% for every sorted population. PBMCs were isolated immediately by Lymphoprep density gradient centrifugation and stained directly without culture. So that batch effects would be minimized, each experiment stained and sorted samples in pairs, pairing one healthy donor with one patient. All of the isolated RNA was reverse transcribed with the High Capacity cDNA Reverse Transcription Kit, so expressed TCRB transcripts were sequenced. Deep immunoSEQ sequencing was performed on naive, central memory and regulatory T cell samples, with an average of around 3.4 million total reads per sample. After sorted cells were lysed in RLT buffer, RNA was extracted with DNase-treated RNeasy Micro or Mini kits, with the choice depending on cell number. Each cell subset was processed separately to prevent cross-contamination, with patient and healthy donor samples processed together. The immunoSEQ multiplex PCR was used to amplify TCRB sequences from cDNA, yielding 87-bp fragments that span the CDR3 region. Amplicons were sequenced on the Illumina HiSeq platform. The original pipeline was this. Synthetic template baselines were used to correct PCR bias computationally, reads within Hamming distance 2 were collapsed together, and singletons that could not be merged were discarded. By aligning reads against IMGT, V, D and J genes, CDR3 length, and insertions or deletions at six rearrangement sites were assigned. Within each subset, clonotype counts were normalized to sorted cell number, after which true diversity and Gini coefficients were computed with the tcR R package. The overlap coefficient, calculated on TCRB nucleotide sequences, was used to measure repertoire sharing. Out-of-frame TCRB sequences from naive cells were analyzed as a proxy for the pre-selection repertoire. The table comes from immuneACCESS by way of TCRdb, which keeps in-frame sequences with V and J called. Part of the clones is missing from these tables; in studies checked, under half for an unresolved V gene and the rest for unknown reasons. The V and J calls and clone size were taken over from that table, and D and trimming were inferred from the DNA. In all, the sample holds 360,000 or so clones, and 15% to 20% of those were seen once. In total, the top ten clones hold 0.044% of the sample.

In the case of this clone: Its antigen is currently not known. No much larger clonotype is one base removed from it; base qualities were not supplied.

Overall results and qualifications from the work: Only small numbers of individuals were included in the HLA sub-analyses, which left unresolved whether HLA type had any influence on TCRB rearrangement. A moderate but significant shortening of TCRB CDR3 length was observed in type 1 diabetes patients in all four CD4+ subsets. Shorter templates might be favored by PCR, yet because patient and control samples were amplified and corrected together, any such skew would affect both groups equally. Naive, central memory and regulatory TCRB repertoires appeared to be more alike among patients than among healthy donors. Because cDNA was sequenced instead of genomic DNA, activated cells with high expression could be over-represented, although the groups did not differ in activation or CD3 levels. At VDJ recombination sites, patients with type 1 diabetes made fewer insertions and deleted more nucleotides, a pattern implying thymic rearrangement abnormalities.

The germline V and J ends show losses of 5 bases and 8 bases respectively, and no gene match explains 13 bases of the junction. The CDR3 sequence holds 15 residues, the cysteine and phenylalanine included. Only the CDR3 DNA is retained, 45 bases long and in frame from the first base. CDR1 and CDR2 (SGHTA, FQGNSA) derive from the germline V gene. The receptor's source is a young woman in good health. The chain is encoded by TRBV7-2 joined to TRBJ1-2, with 8 middle bases fitting TRBD1. The sample comprised naive CD4+ T cells from blood. This specimen's cell subset or site label, per the study, means: true naive CD4+ T cells. Here the CDR3 is given as CASSREGQGARGYTF. The DNA sequence reads TGTGCCAGCAGCCGCGAAGGGCAGGGGGCTCGGGGCTACACCTTC.